The text below deals with one T cell receptor (beta chain). Its antigen is unknown. There are no base qualities to consult, and no much larger clone falls within one base. Cut back by 3 bases and 4 bases, the V and J ends lie 8 bases apart. The germline V gene specifies SGHTA as CDR1 and FQGNSA as CDR2. The CDR3 covers 13 residues, taking in both the cysteine and the phenylalanine. The retained sequence is limited to the CDR3, 39 bases, with the frame set at the first base. Each collaborating institution followed its own protocols to collect whole blood in K2EDTA tubes. For TCRbeta analysis, collaborators shipped samples in one of three forms: frozen whole blood, isolated PBMCs, or DNA extracted from either of those sample types. This sample was included in a study of blood T cell repertoires in COVID-19 (dated by TCRdb to 2020 to 2021). As for the study more broadly: Samples covering the acute and convalescent phases of COVID-19 were provided by collaborators in the United States, Italy and Spain. Samples came from the ongoing ImmuneRACE study (first 160 participants) plus 1,254 subjects from 6 global collaborators. Where available, HLA class I and class II types were taken from metadata supplied by the sample provider and were not determined by assay-based typing. The material from the prospective study consisted of cDNA or gDNA derived from T cells, B-cell-depleted T cells, or PBMCs. The repertoires were released in a freely available public database meant as a resource for research on the immune response to SARS-CoV-2. Deeply sampled blood TCRbeta repertoires from subjects exposed to, actively infected with, or recovered from COVID-19 were included in the dataset. Nearly every sample came with metadata listing a de-identified subject ID, COVID-19 status, age in years and sex.

TCRbeta CDR3 regions were amplified from genomic DNA by means of the immunoSEQ Assay, a bias-controlled multiplex PCR. In the authors' own workflow: Within the assay, amplification of reference gene primers was used to estimate how many nucleated cells each sample contained. To quantify the absolute abundance of each unique TCRbeta CDR3 rearrangement, sequence reads were collapsed and filtered. For each sample, productive Simpson clonality was calculated by taking the square root of Simpson's diversity index across productive rearrangements. TCRdb took this table from immuneACCESS and kept in-frame rearrangements with V and J called. Such tables lack part of the clones; where checked against another copy, unresolved V genes explain under half of the gap, and the rest is unexplained. The V and J calls and clone size come from that table; D and trimming were worked out from the DNA. The sample profile shows fewer than 85,000 clones; about nine tenths of them were found once. Clones ranked in the top ten supply around a tenth of the sample.

The research as a whole found: The quantity of clinical and demographic metadata differed by source and by participant and was supplied without curation.

The clonotype comes from a human donor in a cohort sampled during active COVID-19. Input material: peripheral blood. The chain joins TRBV7-2 to TRBJ2-3, with no reliable assignment of the D segment. The CDR3 region: CASSFIVADTQYF. The DNA is TGTGCCAGCAGCTTCATAGTGGCAGATACGCAGTATTTT. Joined to the reference TRBV7-2 and TRBJ2-3 proteins, this CDR3 gives the full variable domain: GAGVSQSPSNKVTEKGKDVELRCDPISGHTALYWYRQSLGQGLEFLIYFQGNSAPDKSGLPSDRFSAERTGGSVSTLTIQRTQQEDSAVYLCASSFIVADTQYFGPGTRLTVL.